This note documents a single T cell receptor (beta chain) sequence. This entry comes from a study of control samples from healthy donors and cancer patients. Method: immunoSEQ multiplex PCR; TCRdb's copy keeps in-frame clones and lacks some. The table includes some 34,000 clones, over 85% detected once. CDR1 is SNHLY and CDR2 is FYNNEI in the germline V gene. With V trimmed by 6 bases and J by 5 bases, 4 bases remained unmatched. This CDR3 has 13 residues. The chain employs TRBV2 and TRBJ2-5, with 9 nucleotides matching TRBD1. Sequencing was performed on PBMCs. This TCR came from a man aged 35-49 years with colorectal cancer. The CDR3 DNA reads as TGTGCCAGCAGACAGGGGGCGCGGGAGACCCAGTACTTC. This codes for CASRQGARETQYF.